A selection of T cell receptor beta chains follows, all from one sample in a study of vaccination effects on CD4 cells after COVID-19. Clones were read by immunoSEQ multiplex PCR, and TCRdb kept only the in-frame ones, dropping some. The sample lists 42,000 or so clones; 75% were seen once. Their target antigens are unknown. The input for sequencing was CD4+ T cells from PBMCs cultured with a peptide pool, taken before COVID-19 vaccination. These receptors all stem from a human donor who had a prior SARS-CoV-2 infection. Both conserved end residues are trimmed from each CDR3. A D gene is named only where the DNA matches it firmly. Rows may omit the clone size; those that give it use once, few, many or a size class.

v_gene,abundance,d_gene,CDR3aa
TRBV11-3,.,TRBD2,ASSLGGTGGYNEQF
TRBV5-4,.,.,ASSATLRDWSNNEQF
TRBV20-1,.,.,SARGTNEKLF
TRBV7-9,.,.,ASSSRDSSYEQY
TRBV9,.,TRBD1,ASSVAQGADTQY
TRBV6-5,.,.,ASSSGFQDQPQH
TRBV5-1,.,.,ASSLGGDSYNEQF
TRBV29-1,.,.,SVSLSVGNTEAF
TRBV5-1,few,TRBD1,ASSLQGKDTEAF
TRBV5-6,.,TRBD2,ASSTQRGFTGELF
TRBV18,once,.,ASSPYGQNNSPLH
TRBV5-1,few,.,ASSLTTGVTNYGYT